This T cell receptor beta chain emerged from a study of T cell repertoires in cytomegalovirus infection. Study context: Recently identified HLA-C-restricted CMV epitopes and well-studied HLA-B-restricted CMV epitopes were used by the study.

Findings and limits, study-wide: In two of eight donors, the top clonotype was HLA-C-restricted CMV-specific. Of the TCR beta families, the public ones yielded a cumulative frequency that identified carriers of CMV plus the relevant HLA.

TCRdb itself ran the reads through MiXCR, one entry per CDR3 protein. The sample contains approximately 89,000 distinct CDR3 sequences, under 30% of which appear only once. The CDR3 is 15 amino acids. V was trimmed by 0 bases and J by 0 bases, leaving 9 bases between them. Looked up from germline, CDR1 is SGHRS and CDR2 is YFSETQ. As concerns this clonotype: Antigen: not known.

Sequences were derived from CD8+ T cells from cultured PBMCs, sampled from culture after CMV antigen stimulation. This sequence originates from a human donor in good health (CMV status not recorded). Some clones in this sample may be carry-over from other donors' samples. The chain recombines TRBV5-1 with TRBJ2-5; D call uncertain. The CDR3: CASSLEGTNQETQYF. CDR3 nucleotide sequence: TGCGCCAGCAGCTTGGAGGGTACGAACCAAGAGACCCAGTACTTC.